One T cell receptor (beta chain) is described in this entry. With 1 base clipped from V and 5 bases from J, the junction kept 6 bases outside the gene matches. Per the germline V gene, CDR1 is MGHRA and CDR2 is YSYEKL. CDR3 length: 15 residues. The data are from a study of blood T cell repertoires in COVID-19. Produced via immunoSEQ multiplex PCR; TCRdb's table is partial and in-frame only. This sample carries 120,000 to 150,000 clones, around 80% of them seen once, and the ten largest clones take 30% to 45%. Source material: peripheral blood. The chain joins TRBV4-1 to TRBJ2-5; 8 bases align to TRBD2. This TCR derives from a human donor in a cohort sampled during active COVID-19. In DNA, the CDR3 is TGCGCCAGCAGCCAAGTTGATACGGGGGGGGAGACCCAGTACTTC. It codes for CASSQVDTGGETQYF.